This T cell receptor beta chain is drawn from a study of identifying expanded T cells in peripheral blood. J was trimmed by 7 bases and V by 3 bases; bases with no gene match: 7. The CDR3 spans 15 residues. In germline, CDR1 is SGHAT, CDR2 FQNNGV. Study-level points and caveats: Two-week clone count variance significantly increased as total template count grew. Over approximately two and four weeks, about 15 and 19 clones changed, versus 1.2 between replicates.

Healthy donors had no documented immune events, such as infections, while sampled. The data were produced by immunoSEQ multiplex PCR, yet TCRdb's version contains in-frame clones alone and is incomplete. The data hold roughly 81,000 clones, with around 83% observed a single time. About this clone itself: Its specificity is not known.

The material sequenced was blood. This receptor was taken from a person aged 18 to 70 in good health. The genes are TRBV11-2 and TRBJ2-1; 9 bases are a match to TRBD1. CDR3 bases: TGTGCCAGCAGCTTGACAGGACAGGGGACGAATGAGCAGTTCTTC. This codes for CASSLTGQGTNEQFF.